The entry below gives a single T cell receptor (beta chain) sequence along with its context. Its specificity is not known. The data were obtained in a study of cytomegalovirus exposure and HLA in healthy donors. Study-level background: Unique TCRs from HLA-typed donors, 80 million to 90 million of them, were held in an early data release.

Whole-study findings and limits: It emerged from a later analysis that several of the most significant clusters appeared to be linked to common viral pathogens. By HLA locus, TCR association rates varied in a later analysis, with DRB1 showing the most and HLA-C the fewest.

PCR primers comprised 60 Vbeta and 13 Jbeta primers. Produced via immunoSEQ multiplex PCR; TCRdb's table is partial and in-frame only. The specimen's table records 150,000 to 250,000 clones. Germline V gene data show CDR1 as SGHKS and CDR2 as YYEKEE (reference sequence). V trimming: 3 bases; J trimming: 1 base; junction bases outside the gene matches: 13. The CDR3 covers 18 residues. Sequenced material: PBMCs. This receptor was obtained from a boy between 10 and 17 years old in good health and CMV-seronegative. The J gene is TRBJ1-1, the V gene TRBV5-5; 9 nucleotides agree with TRBD1. CDR3 sequence reads: CASSYRTRGQGGNTEAFF. DNA of the CDR3: TGTGCCAGCAGCTACCGAACCCGGGGACAGGGAGGGAACACTGAAGCTTTCTTT. Full variable domain (outside the CDR3, taken from reference TRBV5-5 and TRBJ1-1): DAGVTQSPTHLIKTRGQQVTLRCSPISGHKSVSWYQQVLGQGPQFIFQYYEKEERGRGNFPDRFSARQFPNYSSELNVNALLLGDSALYLCASSYRTRGQGGNTEAFFGQGTRLTVV.